What follows are 14 T cell receptor beta chains derived from one specimen sequenced in a study of blood T cell repertoires in COVID-19. Assay: immunoSEQ multiplex PCR; the TCRdb copy retains only in-frame clones and omits some. Among some 73,000 clones listed, around 85% were seen once. Sequenced input: peripheral blood. These receptor sequences come from a man aged 50-59 years with COVID-19, enrolled during active disease.

This clone was detected once. The rearrangement links TRBV6-6 to TRBJ1-1, with 7 bases fitting TRBD1. Losses at the gene ends were 2 bases for V and 1 base for J; bases not matched to a gene: 4. Germline V CDR1 and CDR2: MNHNY, SVGAGI (reference sequence). The CDR3 extends over 15 amino acids. As DNA, the CDR3 is TGTGCCAGCAGTTACCCTGGACAGGCGAACACTGAAGCTTTCTTT. As protein: CASSYPGQANTEAFF.

The genes are TRBV7-8 and TRBJ2-7; 10 positions match TRBD2. V shed 2 bases, J shed 4 bases, and the junction held 5 bases outside the gene matches. This CDR3 has 15 amino acids. Germline-derived CDR1 and CDR2 are SGHVS and FQNEAQ. DNA of the CDR3: TGTGCCAGCAGCTTAAAAGCTAGCGGGGGATACGAGCAGTACTTC. Residues: CASSLKASGGYEQYF.

The rearrangement joins TRBV3-1 (or the pseudogene TRBV3-2) to TRBJ1-2, with 7 bases aligning to TRBD1. V dropped 7 bases and J dropped 6; count of bases not matched to a gene: 8. The CDR3 consists of 13 residues. Germline V gene sequence: CDR1 LGHDT, CDR2 YNNKEL (reference sequence). The chain's CDR3 is CASTSTGLNGYTF. For the CDR3, the DNA is TGTGCCAGCACCTCGACAGGGTTAAATGGCTACACCTTC.

The CDR3 DNA sequence: TGCGCCAGCAGCTTACGCGTTGTGAACACCGGGGAGCTGTTTTTT. This encodes CASSLRVVNTGELFF. This chain links TRBV5-1 with TRBJ2-2; D is unresolved. This CDR3 spans 15 amino acids. V gave up 2 bases and J gave up 1 base, with 9 bases separating them. Germline CDR1 is SGHRS and CDR2 is YFSETQ.

This clone was observed once. The rearrangement links TRBV7-6 to TRBJ2-3; TRBD1 matches 8 bases. Trimming took 2 bases from V and 6 from J; bases not matched to a gene: 10. CDR3 size: 16 residues. Looked up from germline, CDR1 is SGHVS and CDR2 is FNYEAQ. In DNA form, the CDR3 reads TGTGCCAGCAGCTTAATTATCCAGGGGGCGATGGATACGCAGTATTTT. Residues: CASSLIIQGAMDTQYF.

The chain is built from TRBV28 and TRBJ1-2, with D maybe TRBD1 (6 bases). The germline V gene encodes CDR1 MDHEN and CDR2 SYDVKM. V shed 3 bases and J shed 6 bases, with 11 bases lying between them. The CDR3 sequence is 13 residues long. Written as DNA, the CDR3 is TGTGCCAGCAGTTTTACAGGGCCGAATGGCTACACCTTC. It encodes CASSFTGPNGYTF.

The chain has TRBV9 and TRBJ2-7, with D perhaps matching TRBD1 (5 bases). V dropped 4 bases and J dropped 9 bases, with 23 bases sitting between them. The CDR3 sequence is 15 residues long. CDR1 is SGDLS, CDR2 YYNGEE, per germline. DNA for the CDR3: TGTGCCAGCAGCCCATTAGGGGCAGGTATACGAAGGCAGTACTTC. Amino acid sequence: CASSPLGAGIRRQYF.

Only a few counts were recorded for this clone. The chain uses TRBV27 and TRBJ2-7; D unclear. The CDR3 consists of 15 residues. The V and J ends lost 2 bases and 0 bases respectively, with 11 bases between them. Per the germline V gene, CDR1 is MNHEY and CDR2 is SMNVEV (reference sequence). The CDR3 bases are TGTGCCAGCAGTTTAAGATGGGCGAGCTCCTACGAGCAGTACTTC. Translating it yields CASSLRWASSYEQYF.

The genes are TRBV7-8 and TRBJ2-6; TRBD2 agrees at 13 bases. V shed 3 bases and J 0 bases; nucleotides not matched to a gene: 5. This CDR3 has 19 residues. CDR1 is SGHVS, CDR2 FQNEAQ, per germline. CDR3 sequence (DNA): TGTGCCAGCAGCTTCGGACTAGCGGGAGTCCGCTCTGGGGCCAACGTCCTGACTTTC. This sequence encodes CASSFGLAGVRSGANVLTF.

This chain connects TRBV28 to TRBJ1-6, with TRBD1 as a possible D gene (6 bases). This CDR3 has 16 residues. V lost 6 bases and J 7 bases, leaving 19 bases between the germline ends. CDR1 is MDHEN, CDR2 SYDVKM, per germline. CDR3 nucleotide sequence: TGTGCCAGCAGCGTAACAAGGGGGGGGCGAAATTCACCCCTCCACTTT. It codes for CASSVTRGGRNSPLHF.

The rearrangement uses TRBV4-2 and TRBJ1-1; D unclear. The CDR3 has 13 amino acids. Trimming took 1 base from V and 0 from J, leaving 3 bases between them. Germline CDR1 LGHNA, CDR2 YNFKEQ. In DNA form, the CDR3 reads TGTGCCAGCAGCCAAGCAGTGAACACTGAAGCTTTCTTT. This sequence encodes CASSQAVNTEAFF.

This clone came up once. This sequence joins TRBV16 and TRBJ2-3, with a possible D match to TRBD1 (6 bases). The CDR3 is 14 residues long. Trimming left V 4 bases short and J 2 bases short, with 10 bases between. Per germline, CDR1 KGHSY and CDR2 FQNENV. In DNA form, the CDR3 reads TGTGCCAGCAGCCCTGGACAGATCACAGATACGCAGTATTTT. Amino acids: CASSPGQITDTQYF.

The genes are TRBV6-1 and TRBJ2-2; 7 bases map to TRBD1. Germline trimming cut 2 bases from V and 5 bases from J; bases unmatched to any gene: 8. Germline assignment: CDR1 MNHNS and CDR2 SASEGT. This CDR3 is 16 amino acids long. CDR3 DNA: TGTGCCAGCAGTGAAACCCCGGGGACAGCTACCGGGGAGCTGTTTTTT. Amino acid sequence: CASSETPGTATGELFF.

The rearrangement joins TRBV18 to TRBJ1-1; TRBD1 is a possible D gene (6 bases). CDR1 is KGHSH, CDR2 LQKENI, per germline. V was trimmed by 2 bases and J by 1 base, leaving 14 bases between them. The CDR3 totals 16 residues. CDR3 amino acids: CASSPVWGQGNTEAFF. The CDR3 bases are TGTGCCAGCTCACCAGTGTGGGGGCAAGGGAACACTGAAGCTTTCTTT. The full variable domain, in which reference TRBV18 and TRBJ1-1 provide the parts outside the CDR3, is NAGVMQNPRHLVRRRGQEARLRCSPMKGHSHVYWYRQLPEEGLKFMVYLQKENIIDESGMPKERFSAEFPKEGPSILRIQQVVRGDSAAYFCASSPVWGQGNTEAFFGQGTRLTVV.